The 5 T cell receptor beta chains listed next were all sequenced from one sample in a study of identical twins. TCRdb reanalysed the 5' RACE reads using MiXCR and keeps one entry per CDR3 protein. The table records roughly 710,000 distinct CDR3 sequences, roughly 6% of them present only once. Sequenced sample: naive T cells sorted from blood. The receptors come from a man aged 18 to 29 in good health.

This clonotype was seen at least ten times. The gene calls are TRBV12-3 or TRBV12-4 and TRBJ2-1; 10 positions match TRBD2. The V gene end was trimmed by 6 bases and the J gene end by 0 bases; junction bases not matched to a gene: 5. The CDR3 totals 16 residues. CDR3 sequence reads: CASSRTSGRSYNEQFF. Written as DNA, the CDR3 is TGTGCCAGCAGCAGGACTAGCGGACGCTCCTACAATGAGCAGTTCTTC.

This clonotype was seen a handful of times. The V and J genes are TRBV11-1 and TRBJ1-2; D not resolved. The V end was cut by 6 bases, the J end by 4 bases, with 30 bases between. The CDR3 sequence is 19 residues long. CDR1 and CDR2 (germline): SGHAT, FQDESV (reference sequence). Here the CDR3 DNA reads TGTGCCAGCAGTCTTCCGGACGCGGGCGGGAGGTGGGCCCCCTATGGCTACACCTTC. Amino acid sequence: CASSLPDAGGRWAPYGYTF.

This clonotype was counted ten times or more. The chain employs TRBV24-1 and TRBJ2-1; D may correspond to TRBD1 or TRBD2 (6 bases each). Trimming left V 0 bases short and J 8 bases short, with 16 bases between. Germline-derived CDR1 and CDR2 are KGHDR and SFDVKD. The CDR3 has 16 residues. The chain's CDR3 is CATSDLRFEGGDEQFF. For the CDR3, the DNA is TGTGCCACCAGTGATTTGCGGTTCGAGGGGGGAGATGAGCAGTTCTTC.

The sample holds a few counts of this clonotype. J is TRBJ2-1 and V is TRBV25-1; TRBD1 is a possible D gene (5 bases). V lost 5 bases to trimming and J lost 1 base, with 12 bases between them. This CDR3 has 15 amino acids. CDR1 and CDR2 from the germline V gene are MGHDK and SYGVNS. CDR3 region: CASSTDTLSYNEQFF. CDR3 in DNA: TGTGCCAGCAGTACGGACACTTTGTCCTACAATGAGCAGTTCTTC. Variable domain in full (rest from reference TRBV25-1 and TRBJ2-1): EADIYQTPRYLVIGTGKKITLECSQTMGHDKMYWYQQDPGMELHLIHYSYGVNSTEKGDLSSESTVSRIRTEHFPLTLESARPSHTSQYLCASSTDTLSYNEQFFGPGTRLTVL.

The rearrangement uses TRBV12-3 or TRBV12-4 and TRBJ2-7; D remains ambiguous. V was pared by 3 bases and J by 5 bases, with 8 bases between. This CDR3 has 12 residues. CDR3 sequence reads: CASSFHRDEQYV. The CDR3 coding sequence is TGTGCCAGCAGTTTTCATCGAGACGAGCAGTACGTC.